These 21 T cell receptor beta chains were sequenced from one sample in a study of T-cell reconstitution after alpha-beta-depleted transplantation in children. The authors prepared the TCRbeta library with unique molecular identifiers. One entry per CDR3 protein, called by TCRdb with MiXCR from the PCR reads. The sample lists about 350,000 distinct CDR3 sequences, more than 10% seen once, with approximately 4.2% in the top ten. This specimen was PBMCs, taken from the stem cell graft. These TCRs come from a human donor who donated a stem cell graft to a child with Fanconi anemia.

This clonotype was counted only a few times. V and J are TRBV2 and TRBJ2-2, with D perhaps TRBD2 (6 bases). The germline V gene encodes CDR1 SNHLY and CDR2 FYNNEI. The CDR3 spans 15 residues. Trimming shortened V by 6 bases and J by 3 bases, and 14 bases separated the two germline ends. The CDR3: CASRASGVDTGELFF. CDR3 in DNA: TGTGCCAGCAGGGCTTCGGGGGTGGACACCGGGGAGCTGTTTTTT. The variable domain in full, completed from reference TRBV2 and TRBJ2-2, reads EPEVTQTPSHQVTQMGQEVILRCVPISNHLYFYWYRQILGQKVEFLVSFYNNEISEKSEIFDDQFSVERPDGSNFTLKIRSTKLEDSAMYFCASRASGVDTGELFFGEGSRLTVL.

This clonotype has at least ten counts. V gene TRBV28 combines with J gene TRBJ2-5; D remains ambiguous. The V gene's germline CDR1 is MDHEN and CDR2 SYDVKM. The CDR3 has 11 residues. Trimming pared 1 base from V and 9 bases from J, leaving 6 bases between. In DNA form, the CDR3 reads TGTGCCAGCAGTTTATTACAAGCCCAGTACTTC. It codes for CASSLLQAQYF. The whole variable domain, filled in from reference TRBV28 and TRBJ2-5, reads DVKVTQSSRYLVKRTGEKVFLECVQDMDHENMFWYRQDPGLGLRLIYFSYDVKMKEKGDIPEGYSVSREKKERFSLILESASTNQTSMYLCASSLLQAQYFGPGTRLLVL.

This clonotype was observed a few times. This chain connects TRBV29-1 to TRBJ1-1; D is uncertain. Between the trimmed V and J ends, which lost 7 bases and 6 bases, there was a span of 12 bases. CDR3 length: 11 amino acids. Germline loops: CDR1 SQVTM, CDR2 ANQGSEA. CDR3 region: CSAALSSEAFF. CDR3 in DNA: TGCAGCGCCGCCCTGTCGTCTGAAGCTTTCTTT.

In this sample, this clonotype turned up a few times. This rearrangement joins TRBV4-3 to TRBJ2-4; a possible D gene is TRBD2 (6 bases). The CDR3 spans 14 residues. The V and J ends lost 4 bases and 4 bases respectively, with 11 bases between them. Germline loops: CDR1 LGHNA, CDR2 YSLEER. CDR3 bases: TGCGCCAGCAGCCTAGCCGGGGGTAAAAACATTCAGTACTTC. Protein sequence: CASSLAGGKNIQYF.

The V gene is TRBV6-5, the J gene TRBJ1-5; TRBD1 is a possible D gene (5 bases). Trimming stripped 9 bases from V and 8 bases from J, with 14 bases between. The CDR3 has 12 amino acids. Per the germline V gene, CDR1 is MNHEY and CDR2 is SVGAGI. The CDR3 region has the DNA TGTGCCAGACTCTCATTAGGGGAGCCCCAGCATTTT. Protein product: CARLSLGEPQHF.

The chain uses TRBV20-1 and TRBJ1-3, with D perhaps TRBD1 (5 bases). The ends were cut back, 0 bases at V and 10 bases at J, with 10 bases in the middle. Germline V lookup: CDR1 DFQATT, CDR2 SNEGSKA (reference sequence). The CDR3 contains 12 residues. The CDR3 loop is CSARDPRETIYF. DNA for the CDR3: TGCAGTGCTAGAGACCCCAGGGAGACCATATATTTT.

This clonotype was seen at least ten times. In nucleotides, the CDR3 is TGTGCCAGCAGTTCATCGGGACAGGGAGTCAATGAGCAGTTCTTC. It translates to CASSSSGQGVNEQFF. The rearrangement uses TRBV12-3 or TRBV12-4 and TRBJ2-1; 9 bases align to TRBD1. CDR3 length equals 15 residues. V shed 4 bases and J 6 bases; nucleotides not matched to a gene: 7.

This clonotype was seen at least ten times. J is TRBJ2-1 and V is TRBV4-2; the match to TRBD1 covers 7 bases. The CDR3 length is 16 residues. Per germline, CDR1 LGHNA and CDR2 YNFKEQ. V was clipped by 0 bases and J by 7 bases; unmatched bases: 9. CDR3 region: CASSQDRGTGDNEQFF. The CDR3 DNA reads TGTGCCAGCAGCCAAGATAGGGGAACAGGGGATAATGAGCAGTTCTTC.

This clonotype was seen a few times. The V and J genes are TRBV20-1 and TRBJ1-2; possibly TRBD1 for D (5 bases). Germline V gene sequence: CDR1 DFQATT, CDR2 SNEGSKA (reference sequence). Deletions cut 3 bases from V and 4 bases from J, with 15 bases between. This CDR3 is built from 14 residues. The CDR3 sequence: CSASPPGTFYGYTF. CDR3 DNA sequence: TGCAGTGCTAGCCCCCCAGGGACCTTCTATGGCTACACCTTC.

V and J are TRBV20-1 and TRBJ1-1; a weak D match, TRBD1 (5 bases). Germline V gene data show CDR1 as DFQATT and CDR2 as SNEGSKA (reference sequence). The CDR3 is 13 residues long. The CDR3 nucleotides are TGCAGCTCACTAGGGGATCGGAACACTGAAGCTTTCTTT. Encoded protein: CSSLGDRNTEAFF.

This clonotype came up a few times. The CDR3 sequence: CASSLQGASSGGYTF. The CDR3 DNA sequence: TGTGCCAGCAGCTTACAGGGAGCGAGTAGTGGAGGCTACACCTTC. The chain couples TRBV7-9 to TRBJ1-2, with D maybe TRBD1 (5 bases). From germline, CDR1 is SEHNR and CDR2 FQNEAQ (reference sequence). V was cut by 2 bases and J by 8 bases, with 18 bases left in between. CDR3 size: 15 residues.

This clonotype occurred a few times. This chain links TRBV15 with TRBJ2-1; tentatively, D is TRBD2 (6 bases). Trimming took 1 base from V and 2 from J, leaving 9 bases between them. CDR1 LNHNV and CDR2 YYDKDF come from the germline V gene (reference sequence). The CDR3 consists of 15 residues. Here the CDR3 reads CATSRGGATYNEQFF. The CDR3 nucleotides read TGTGCCACCAGCAGAGGCGGGGCCACCTACAATGAGCAGTTCTTC.

This rearrangement joins TRBV28 to TRBJ1-5; 8 nucleotides align to TRBD1. The junction had 5 bases not matched to a gene; V was cut back by 1 base and J by 0 bases. This CDR3 contains 17 residues. Germline loops: CDR1 MDHEN, CDR2 SYDVKM. The CDR3 loop is CASSLLGTGHSNQPQHF. The CDR3 coding sequence is TGTGCCAGCAGTTTATTAGGGACAGGACATAGCAATCAGCCCCAGCATTTT.

This clonotype has just a few counts. This rearrangement joins TRBV20-1 to TRBJ1-5; 7 nucleotides align to TRBD1. Germline V gene data show CDR1 as DFQATT and CDR2 as SNEGSKA (reference sequence). V was clipped by 0 bases and J by 2 bases; unmatched bases: 4. The CDR3 sequence is 15 residues long. The CDR3 nucleotides are TGCAGTGCTAGAGATTCCGGGACAGGCAATCAGCCCCAGCATTTT. As protein: CSARDSGTGNQPQHF.

The chain is built from TRBV11-2 and TRBJ1-6; no definite D call. Between the trimmed V and J ends, which lost 0 bases and 7 bases, there was a span of 13 bases. CDR3 length: 16 residues. Looked up from germline, CDR1 is SGHAT and CDR2 is FQNNGV. As DNA, the CDR3 is TGTGCCAGCAGCTTAGAATGGGGATCCGGAAATTCACCCCTCCACTTT. Translating gives CASSLEWGSGNSPLHF.

The chain is built from TRBV7-2 and TRBJ2-5, with 10 bases matching TRBD1. J was trimmed by 3 bases and V by 7 bases; bases with no gene match: 11. The germline CDR1 and CDR2 sequences are SGHTA and FQGNSA. The CDR3 runs to 16 residues. In nucleotides, the CDR3 is TGTGCCAGCAACCCGGCGTCGGGACAGGGGAAAGAGACCCAGTACTTC. Its translation: CASNPASGQGKETQYF.

This clonotype showed up many times. The rearrangement joins TRBV4-2 to TRBJ1-1; D is uncertain. Trimming took 0 bases from V and 0 from J, leaving 5 bases between them. This CDR3 spans 14 amino acids. Germline CDR1 is LGHNA and CDR2 is YNFKEQ. CDR3 region: CASSQDRLNTEAFF. The CDR3 DNA is TGTGCCAGCAGCCAAGATAGACTGAACACTGAAGCTTTCTTT.

This clonotype was counted a few times. CDR3 sequence reads: CSVELETQYF. The CDR3 DNA is TGCAGCGTTGAACTTGAGACCCAGTACTTC. The chain joins TRBV29-1 to TRBJ2-5, with D unclear. The CDR3 runs 10 residues. Germline CDR1 and CDR2: SQVTM and ANQGSEA. V shed 2 bases and J shed 5 bases, with 3 bases lying between them. Full variable domain (rest looked up from reference TRBV29-1 and TRBJ2-5): SAVISQKPSRDICQRGTSLTIQCQVDSQVTMMFWYRQQPGQSLTLIATANQGSEATYESGFVIDKFPISRPNLTFSTLTVSNMSPEDSSIYLCSVELETQYFGPGTRLLVL.

This clonotype was picked up many times. V gene TRBV5-1 combines with J gene TRBJ2-5, with no clear D. The CDR3 has 14 amino acids. Germline V gene sequence: CDR1 SGHRS, CDR2 YFSETQ. Trimming left V 2 bases short and J 4 bases short, with 12 bases between. This CDR3 reads CASSLGPPPETQYF. In nucleotides, the CDR3 is TGCGCCAGCAGCTTAGGACCCCCCCCAGAGACCCAGTACTTC.

The rearrangement joins TRBV5-1 to TRBJ2-1; 10 bases agree with TRBD2. The ends lost 6 bases at V and 4 bases at J; junction bases unmatched: 7. The germline CDR1 and CDR2 sequences are SGHRS and YFSETQ. The CDR3 contains 15 residues. The DNA of the CDR3 is TGCGCCAGCACCTCCCTAGCGGGGGTGTACAATGAGCAGTTCTTC. It is translated as CASTSLAGVYNEQFF.

The chain has TRBV5-1 and TRBJ2-1; D is possibly TRBD1 (6 bases). This CDR3 contains 13 residues. V lost 4 bases, J lost 7 bases, and 12 bases lay in between. The V gene's germline CDR1 is SGHRS and CDR2 YFSETQ. Here the CDR3 DNA reads TGCGCCAGCAGCCTGCCCAGGGGAAATGAGCAGTTCTTC. Encoded protein: CASSLPRGNEQFF.